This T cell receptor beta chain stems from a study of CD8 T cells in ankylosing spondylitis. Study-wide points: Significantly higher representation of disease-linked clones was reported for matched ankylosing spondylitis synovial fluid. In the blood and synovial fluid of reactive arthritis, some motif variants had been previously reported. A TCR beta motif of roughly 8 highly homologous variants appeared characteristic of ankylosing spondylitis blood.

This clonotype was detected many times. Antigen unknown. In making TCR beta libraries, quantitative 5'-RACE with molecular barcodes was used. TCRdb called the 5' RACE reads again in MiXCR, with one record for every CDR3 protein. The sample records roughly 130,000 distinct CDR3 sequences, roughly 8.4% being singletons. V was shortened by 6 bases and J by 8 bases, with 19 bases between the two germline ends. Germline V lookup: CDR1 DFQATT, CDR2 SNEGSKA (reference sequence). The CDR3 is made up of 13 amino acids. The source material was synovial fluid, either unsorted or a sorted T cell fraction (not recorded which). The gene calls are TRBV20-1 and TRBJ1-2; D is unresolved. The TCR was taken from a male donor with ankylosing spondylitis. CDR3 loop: CSAYPVIIRGYTF. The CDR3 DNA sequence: TGCAGTGCATACCCCGTTATCATACGAGGCTACACCTTC.